One and the same sample provided the 14 T cell receptor beta chains below, sequenced in a study of molecular identifiers for immune sequencing clone quantification. TCRdb re-called the PCR reads through MiXCR, storing one row per CDR3 protein. Of a few hundred thousand distinct CDR3 sequences in the sample, around 25% were seen once. The sample taken for sequencing was naive CD8+ T cells from blood, with Jurkat cell RNA spiked in. Subset specified: FACS-sorted CD8+CD4-CCR7+CD45RA+ naive T cells. The receptor source for this set is a human donor in good health. Some libraries in this study had Jurkat cell RNA spiked in.

This clonotype was picked up a small number of times. This chain connects TRBV6-2 or TRBV6-3 to TRBJ1-2; possibly TRBD1 for D (5 bases). V lost 0 bases and J 3 bases, leaving 11 bases between the germline ends. This CDR3 has 15 residues. Germline V gene lookup returns CDR1 MNHEY and CDR2 SVGEGT. This CDR3 reads CASSYSPGLDYGYTF. Here the CDR3 DNA reads TGTGCCAGCAGTTACTCCCCAGGGCTGGACTATGGCTACACCTTC.

This clonotype was found a few times. The chain carries TRBV4-2 and TRBJ1-1; the match to TRBD1 covers 7 bases. The germline gives CDR1 LGHNA, CDR2 YNFKEQ. The CDR3 extends over 13 amino acids. After removal of 5 bases from V and 7 bases from J, the junction contained 7 bases not matched to a gene. Here the CDR3 DNA reads TGTGCCAGCAGCTGGGACAGCGAGTTTGAAGCTTTCTTT. Its translation: CASSWDSEFEAFF.

V and J are TRBV7-2 and TRBJ2-2; D ambiguous. The germline V and J ends were trimmed by 5 bases and 3 bases, with 13 bases remaining between them. CDR1 is SGHTA, CDR2 FQGNSA, per germline. The length of the CDR3 is 15 residues. The CDR3 nucleotides read TGTGCCAGCAGCCCTTCTGCCCTCTACACCGGGGAGCTGTTTTTT. It translates to CASSPSALYTGELFF. Together with reference TRBV7-2 and TRBJ2-2, the CDR3 gives the full variable domain: GAGVSQSPSNKVTEKGKDVELRCDPISGHTALYWYRQSLGQGLEFLIYFQGNSAPDKSGLPSDRFSAERTGGSVSTLTIQRTQQEDSAVYLCASSPSALYTGELFFGEGSRLTVL.

The V and J genes are TRBV21-1 and TRBJ1-2. TRBV21-1 is tagged as a pseudogene. The CDR3 runs to 17 residues. CDR3 protein: CASSKELSRDVVYGYTF. DNA for the CDR3: TGTGCCAGCAGCAAGGAGCTCTCGCGAGACGTGGTCTATGGCTACACCTTC.

The table lists this clonotype with a few counts. The CDR3 coding sequence is TGCGCCAGCAGCCAAGATCGGGCGGGGACCAGATACGAGCAGTACTTC. Protein: CASSQDRAGTRYEQYF. The chain has TRBV4-3 and TRBJ2-7, with D perhaps matching TRBD2 (6 bases). V was shortened by 0 bases and J by 4 bases, with 16 bases between the two germline ends. CDR3 size: 16 residues. Germline CDR1 is LGHNA and CDR2 is YSLEER.

Ten or more counts support this clonotype. The genes are TRBV24-1 and TRBJ2-3, with a tentative D call TRBD1 (5 bases). Germline V lookup: CDR1 KGHDR, CDR2 SFDVKD. This CDR3 has 13 residues. V lost 10 bases to trimming and J lost 5 bases, with 15 bases between them. The CDR3 DNA sequence: TGTGCCACGGCCGGGCAGGGTATAGATACGCAGTATTTT. It encodes CATAGQGIDTQYF.

Notes on this clonotype: Germline is not matched at one junction end, which may reflect a read error. This chain uses TRBV12-3 or TRBV12-4 with TRBJ2-1; TRBD2 is a possible D gene (5 bases). This CDR3 region has 14 residues. The CDR3 coding sequence is TGTGCCAGCAGGTTGGGAGTTCAATACAATGAGCAGATCTTC. As protein: CASRLGVQYNEQIF.

Worth noting for this clonotype: Sequence at one end of the junction differs from germline and may be a read error. The chain uses TRBV13 and TRBJ2-5, with D possibly being TRBD1 (6 bases). CDR3 length: 17 residues. CDR1 and CDR2 (germline): PRHDT, FYEKMQ (reference sequence). The CDR3 DNA reads TGTGCCAGCAGCTTAGGGGGGCAGGGGAGAATGCAAGAGACCCGGTACTTC. Translating it yields CASSLGGQGRMQETRYF.

The chain uses TRBV30 and TRBJ2-7, with D maybe TRBD1 (6 bases). CDR1 and CDR2 (germline): GTSNPN, SVGIG (reference sequence). The V and J ends lost 0 bases and 0 bases respectively, with 9 bases between them. The CDR3 is 14 amino acids. CDR3 amino acids: CAWSVQDSSYEQYF. DNA of the CDR3: TGTGCCTGGAGTGTCCAGGACAGCTCCTACGAGCAGTACTTC.

The CDR3 here is CASSMGGQGTQPQHF. The CDR3 DNA is TGTGCCAGTAGTATGGGCGGACAGGGAACGCAGCCCCAGCATTTT. This sequence joins TRBV19 and TRBJ1-5; 8 bases agree with TRBD1. After removal of 3 bases from V and 7 bases from J, the junction contained 8 bases not matched to a gene. Germline CDR1 and CDR2: LNHDA and SQIVND (reference sequence). This CDR3 region has 15 residues.

The CDR3 region is CASSGDSPAQYF. In DNA form, the CDR3 reads TGTGCCAGCTCAGGAGACAGTCCGGCCCAGTACTTC. The chain has TRBV18 and TRBJ2-5, with D perhaps matching TRBD1 (5 bases). Germline lookup yields CDR1 KGHSH and CDR2 LQKENI. This CDR3 region has 12 residues. V lost 5 bases, J lost 9 bases, and 13 bases lay in between. Complete variable domain (other parts from reference TRBV18 and TRBJ2-5): NAGVMQNPRHLVRRRGQEARLRCSPMKGHSHVYWYRQLPEEGLKFMVYLQKENIIDESGMPKERFSAEFPKEGPSILRIQQVVRGDSAAYFCASSGDSPAQYFGPGTRLLVL.

Remarks on this clonotype: A read error is possible here, since a much larger clone lies one base away. The rearrangement uses TRBV4-1 and TRBJ2-5; no clear D gene. The CDR3 is 16 residues long. Germline V gene sequence: CDR1 MGHRA, CDR2 YSYEKL. The CDR3 DNA is TGCGCCAGCAGCCTCTCACCGCAGAGCCCACAAGGGACCCAGTACTTC. Its protein is CASSLSPQSPQGTQYF.

Ten or more counts support this clonotype. The rearrangement uses TRBV15 and TRBJ2-2, with TRBD1 as a possible D gene (6 bases). V was shortened by 0 bases and J by 4 bases, with 12 bases between the two germline ends. Germline V lookup: CDR1 LNHNV, CDR2 YYDKDF (reference sequence). The CDR3 is 16 residues long. The CDR3: CATSRDRDRSTGELFF. The DNA for the CDR3 is TGTGCCACCAGCAGAGATAGAGACAGGTCCACCGGGGAGCTGTTTTTT.

This clonotype turned up a few times. The V and J genes are TRBV27 and TRBJ1-1; 10 nucleotides align to TRBD1. V dropped 3 bases and J dropped 7; count of bases not matched to a gene: 5. The CDR3 length is 14 residues. Germline CDR1 and CDR2: MNHEY and SMNVEV (reference sequence). The CDR3, as DNA: TGTGCCAGCAGTTTGGTCGGGACAGGGGTTGAAGCTTTCTTT. This translates into CASSLVGTGVEAFF.